This T cell receptor (beta chain) was captured in a study of blood T cell repertoires in COVID-19. Study details: The study drew acute and convalescent COVID-19 samples from the United States, Italy and Spain. PBMCs, B-cell-depleted T cells, or T cells were the source of the cDNA or gDNA that made up the material.

As processed by the authors: Reference gene primer amplification yielded estimated nucleated cell counts. Method: immunoSEQ multiplex PCR; TCRdb's copy keeps in-frame clones and lacks some. D and trimming were read from the DNA, whereas the V and J calls and clone size are those reported in that table. The sample shows around 57,000 clones, just under 90% of them seen only once. The CDR3 spans 15 residues. V was trimmed by 3 bases and J by 0 bases, leaving 9 bases between them. The germline gives CDR1 SGHAT, CDR2 FQNNGV. Sequencing used peripheral blood. The chain uses TRBV11-2 and TRBJ2-4, with D unresolved. The TCR was taken from a human donor with active COVID-19. The donor label of this sample is uncertain. The CDR3 bases are TGTGCCAGCAGCTTTGGCCCCCTAGCCAAAAACATTCAGTACTTC. Translated: CASSFGPLAKNIQYF.